This T cell receptor (beta chain) is drawn from a study of cytomegalovirus exposure and HLA in healthy donors. Study-wide results and limits: The authors reported that TCR beta sequences could predict HLA-A and HLA-B alleles. These predictions were accurate for most subjects in the first cohort. An analysis was carried out at a later point. It showed that HLA-associated TCR beta chains were more clonally expanded than equally common non-associated chains.

The germline V gene has CDR1 LNHDA and CDR2 SQIVND (reference sequence). The ends were cut back, 2 bases at V and 3 bases at J, with 8 bases in the middle. This CDR3 comprises 14 residues. About this clone itself: Its specificity is unknown.

The PCR made use of 60 Vbeta and 13 Jbeta primers. Study processing details: There were about 80 million unique TCR beta chains by a later count, and approximately 11 million of them were shared. Here immunoSEQ multiplex PCR was the method, and the copy in TCRdb shows in-frame clones only, minus some. V, J and clone size are those of that table, while D and trimming were read from the DNA. The table records about 68,000 clones, 70% to 90% of them present only once. The clonotype comes from a human donor in good health. The sequenced sample consisted of PBMCs. This chain connects TRBV19 to TRBJ1-5; D gene ambiguous. CDR3 DNA sequence: TGTGCCAGTAGTATAATCCAGAACAATCAGCCCCAGCATTTT. It is translated as CASSIIQNNQPQHF.